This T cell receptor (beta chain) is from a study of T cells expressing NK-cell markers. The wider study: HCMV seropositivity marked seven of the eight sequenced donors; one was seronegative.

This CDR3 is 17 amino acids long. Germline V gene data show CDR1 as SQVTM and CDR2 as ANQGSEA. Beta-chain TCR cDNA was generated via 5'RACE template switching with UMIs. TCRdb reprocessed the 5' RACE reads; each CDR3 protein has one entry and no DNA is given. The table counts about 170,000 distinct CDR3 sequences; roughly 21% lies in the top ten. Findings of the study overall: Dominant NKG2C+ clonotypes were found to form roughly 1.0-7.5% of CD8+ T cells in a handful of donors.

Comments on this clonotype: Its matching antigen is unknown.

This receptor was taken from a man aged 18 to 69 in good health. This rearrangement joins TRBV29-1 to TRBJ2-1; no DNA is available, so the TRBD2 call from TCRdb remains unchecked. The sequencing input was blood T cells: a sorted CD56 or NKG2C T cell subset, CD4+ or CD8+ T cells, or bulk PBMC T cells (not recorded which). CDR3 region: CSGSPRDVGGGPGEQFF.